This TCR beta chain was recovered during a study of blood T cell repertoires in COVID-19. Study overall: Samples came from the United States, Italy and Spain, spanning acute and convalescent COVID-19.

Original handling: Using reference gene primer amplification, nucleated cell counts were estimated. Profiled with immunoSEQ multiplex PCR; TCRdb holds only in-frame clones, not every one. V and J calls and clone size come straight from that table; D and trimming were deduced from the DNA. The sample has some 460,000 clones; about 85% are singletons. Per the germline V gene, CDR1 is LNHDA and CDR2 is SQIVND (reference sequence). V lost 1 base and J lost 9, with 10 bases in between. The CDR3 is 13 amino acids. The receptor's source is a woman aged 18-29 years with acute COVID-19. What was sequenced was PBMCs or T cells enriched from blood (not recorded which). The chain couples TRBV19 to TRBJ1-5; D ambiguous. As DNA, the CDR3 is TGTGCCAGTAGTATAGGCGGCCCTTGGCCCCAGCATTTT. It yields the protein CASSIGGPWPQHF.